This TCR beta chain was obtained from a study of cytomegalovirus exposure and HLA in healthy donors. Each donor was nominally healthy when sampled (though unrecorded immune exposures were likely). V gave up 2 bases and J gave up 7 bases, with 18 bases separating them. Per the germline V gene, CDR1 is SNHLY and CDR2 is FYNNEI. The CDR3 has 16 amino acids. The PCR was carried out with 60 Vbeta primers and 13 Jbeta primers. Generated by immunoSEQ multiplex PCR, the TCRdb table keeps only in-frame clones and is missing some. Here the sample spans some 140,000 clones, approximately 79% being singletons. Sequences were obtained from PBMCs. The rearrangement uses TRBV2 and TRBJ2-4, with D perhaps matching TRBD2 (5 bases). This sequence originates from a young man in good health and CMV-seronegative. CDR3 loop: CASSESLIEGGNIQYF. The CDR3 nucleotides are TGTGCCAGCAGTGAAAGTTTGATTGAGGGCGGGAACATTCAGTACTTC. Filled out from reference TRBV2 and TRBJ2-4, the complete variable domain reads EPEVTQTPSHQVTQMGQEVILRCVPISNHLYFYWYRQILGQKVEFLVSFYNNEISEKSEIFDDQFSVERPDGSNFTLKIRSTKLEDSAMYFCASSESLIEGGNIQYFGAGTRLSVL.